This is a list of T cell receptor beta chains from one sample in a study of cytomegalovirus exposure and HLA in healthy donors. TCRdb's copy holds only in-frame clones and misses some; the assay was immunoSEQ multiplex PCR. The table has approximately 160,000 clones, approximately 80% seen once; the top ten hold over 2.5%. Sequencing was performed on PBMCs. Every receptor here comes from a woman aged 40 to 50 in good health and CMV-seropositive. CDR3s include the opening cysteine and the closing phenylalanine or tryptophan. The D gene is left open where the match is weak. Clone size appears in some rows only: once, few, many, or a class for an expanded clone.

J gene: TRBJ2-7; clone size: -; V gene: TRBV5-6; D gene: TRBD2; CDR3 protein: CASSLAVSGTYEQYF; CDR3 DNA: TGTGCCAGCAGCTTGGCCGTTAGCGGGACCTACGAGCAGTACTTC
J gene: TRBJ2-5; clone size: -; V gene: TRBV7-9; D gene: -; CDR3 protein: CASSLYGYQETQYF; CDR3 DNA: TGTGCCAGCAGCTTATATGGCTACCAAGAGACCCAGTACTTC
J gene: TRBJ1-3; clone size: -; V gene: TRBV28; D gene: -; CDR3 protein: CASAERKSSGNTIYF; CDR3 DNA: TGTGCCAGCGCGGAACGGAAGAGCTCTGGAAACACCATATATTTT
J gene: TRBJ2-7; clone size: -; V gene: TRBV10-3; D gene: TRBD1; CDR3 protein: CAIGRGQGGYEQYF; CDR3 DNA: TGTGCCATCGGACGGGGACAGGGTGGCTACGAGCAGTACTTC
J gene: TRBJ2-3; clone size: -; V gene: TRBV27; D gene: -; CDR3 protein: CASSRTDLSTDTQYF; CDR3 DNA: TGTGCCAGCAGTAGGACAGACTTAAGCACAGATACGCAGTATTTT
J gene: TRBJ2-1; clone size: -; V gene: TRBV11-2; D gene: -; CDR3 protein: CASSLRRFRVESSYNEQFF; CDR3 DNA: TGTGCCAGCAGTCTTAGAAGGTTCAGGGTAGAGAGCTCCTACAATGAGCAGTTCTTC
J gene: TRBJ1-6; clone size: -; V gene: TRBV2; D gene: TRBD1; CDR3 protein: CASSEARTGGGNSPLHF; CDR3 DNA: TGTGCCAGCAGTGAAGCACGGACAGGGGGGGGAAATTCACCCCTCCACTTT
J gene: TRBJ2-5; clone size: -; V gene: TRBV5-8; D gene: TRBD1; CDR3 protein: CASSPYRGPETETQYF; CDR3 DNA: TGTGCCAGCAGCCCCTACAGGGGGCCGGAGACGGAGACCCAGTACTTC
J gene: TRBJ2-1; clone size: -; V gene: TRBV9; D gene: TRBD2; CDR3 protein: CASSAGLAVTYNEQFF; CDR3 DNA: TGTGCCAGCAGCGCCGGACTAGCGGTCACCTACAATGAGCAGTTCTTC
J gene: TRBJ1-3; clone size: -; V gene: TRBV30; D gene: TRBD1; CDR3 protein: CAWTATGAINTIYF; CDR3 DNA: TGTGCCTGGACTGCGACAGGGGCGATAAACACCATATATTTT
J gene: TRBJ1-6; clone size: -; V gene: TRBV11-3; D gene: TRBD1; CDR3 protein: CASSLDFRGDVNSPLHF; CDR3 DNA: TGTGCCAGCAGCTTAGATTTCAGGGGGGATGTTAATTCACCCCTCCACTTT
J gene: TRBJ2-2; clone size: -; V gene: TRBV6-5; D gene: TRBD2; CDR3 protein: CASSSSGSAGELFF; CDR3 DNA: TGTGCCAGCAGTTCTAGCGGGAGTGCCGGGGAGCTGTTTTTT
J gene: TRBJ2-2; clone size: -; V gene: TRBV5-1; D gene: TRBD1; CDR3 protein: CASSWDSLNTGELFF; CDR3 DNA: TGCGCCAGCAGCTGGGACAGCCTGAACACCGGGGAGCTGTTTTTT
J gene: TRBJ2-3; clone size: once; V gene: TRBV7-9; D gene: TRBD1; CDR3 protein: CASSLKRQGASDTQYF; CDR3 DNA: TGTGCCAGCAGCCTTAAAAGACAGGGGGCTTCAGATACGCAGTATTTT
J gene: TRBJ2-3; clone size: -; V gene: TRBV5-1; D gene: TRBD1; CDR3 protein: CASSEGTGVSGTQYF; CDR3 DNA: TGCGCCAGCAGCGAAGGGACAGGGGTTAGCGGTACGCAGTATTTT
J gene: TRBJ2-5; clone size: -; V gene: TRBV2; D gene: -; CDR3 protein: CASSKEALQETQYF; CDR3 DNA: TGTGCCAGCAGTAAGGAGGCGTTACAAGAGACCCAGTACTTC
J gene: TRBJ2-1; clone size: -; V gene: TRBV11-2; D gene: -; CDR3 protein: CASSLAENNEQFF; CDR3 DNA: TGTGCCAGCAGCTTAGCCGAGAATAATGAGCAGTTCTTC
J gene: TRBJ2-7; clone size: -; V gene: TRBV6-4; D gene: TRBD1; CDR3 protein: CASRAGTASYEQYF; CDR3 DNA: TGTGCCAGCCGGGCCGGGACAGCATCCTACGAGCAGTACTTC
J gene: TRBJ2-5; clone size: few; V gene: TRBV28; D gene: TRBD2; CDR3 protein: CASSISGAGGPGGTQYF; CDR3 DNA: TGTGCCAGCAGTATATCCGGAGCGGGGGGTCCGGGGGGGACCCAGTACTTC
J gene: TRBJ1-5; clone size: once; V gene: TRBV18; D gene: -; CDR3 protein: CASSQQRTDSNQPQHF; CDR3 DNA: TGTGCCAGCTCACAACAAAGGACTGATAGCAATCAGCCCCAGCATTTT
J gene: TRBJ2-5; clone size: -; V gene: TRBV7-2; D gene: TRBD2; CDR3 protein: CASRVPGGARETQYF; CDR3 DNA: TGTGCCAGCAGGGTTCCGGGGGGAGCGCGAGAGACCCAGTACTTC
J gene: TRBJ2-3; clone size: -; V gene: TRBV2; D gene: TRBD1; CDR3 protein: CASSDRTGGLTDTQYF; CDR3 DNA: TGTGCCAGCAGTGACAGAACAGGGGGCTTAACAGATACGCAGTATTTT
J gene: TRBJ2-7; clone size: few; V gene: TRBV5-4; D gene: TRBD1; CDR3 protein: CASIPDALGTGTRDYEQYF; CDR3 DNA: TGTGCCAGCATCCCCGATGCACTCGGGACAGGGACCCGGGATTACGAGCAGTACTTC
J gene: TRBJ1-1; clone size: few; V gene: TRBV6-6; D gene: TRBD1; CDR3 protein: CASFWTGEGTEAFF; CDR3 DNA: TGTGCCAGCTTCTGGACAGGGGAGGGCACTGAAGCTTTCTTT
J gene: TRBJ2-5; clone size: -; V gene: TRBV9; D gene: TRBD2; CDR3 protein: CASSVDSGLAGMETQYF; CDR3 DNA: TGTGCCAGCAGCGTAGACTCGGGACTAGCGGGGATGGAGACCCAGTACTTC
J gene: TRBJ2-7; clone size: -; V gene: TRBV28; D gene: -; CDR3 protein: CATLSQWSYEQYF; CDR3 DNA: TGTGCCACCTTATCACAGTGGTCCTACGAGCAGTACTTC
J gene: TRBJ1-2; clone size: -; V gene: TRBV7-2; D gene: -; CDR3 protein: CASSLAPVANYGYTF; CDR3 DNA: TGTGCCAGCAGCTTAGCGCCGGTTGCTAACTATGGCTACACCTTC
J gene: TRBJ1-3; clone size: -; V gene: TRBV18; D gene: -; CDR3 protein: CASTPTDSGNTIYF; CDR3 DNA: TGTGCCAGCACCCCGACAGACTCTGGAAACACCATATATTTT
J gene: TRBJ1-5; clone size: once; V gene: TRBV7-9; D gene: TRBD1; CDR3 protein: CASSLEGQGGQPQHF; CDR3 DNA: TGTGCCAGCAGCTTAGAAGGCCAGGGGGGTCAGCCCCAGCATTTT
J gene: TRBJ2-7; clone size: few; V gene: TRBV7-2; D gene: TRBD2; CDR3 protein: CASSLGLAGLYEQYF; CDR3 DNA: TGTGCCAGCAGCCTAGGCCTAGCGGGACTTTACGAGCAGTACTTC
J gene: TRBJ2-3; clone size: few; V gene: TRBV10-3; D gene: TRBD2; CDR3 protein: CAISVSSGVGDTQYF; CDR3 DNA: TGTGCCATCAGTGTGTCTAGCGGGGTCGGGGATACGCAGTATTTT
J gene: TRBJ2-5; clone size: -; V gene: TRBV7-2; D gene: TRBD2; CDR3 protein: CASSLAGIAGGQETQYF; CDR3 DNA: TGTGCCAGCAGCTTAGCGGGAATAGCGGGGGGTCAAGAGACCCAGTACTTC